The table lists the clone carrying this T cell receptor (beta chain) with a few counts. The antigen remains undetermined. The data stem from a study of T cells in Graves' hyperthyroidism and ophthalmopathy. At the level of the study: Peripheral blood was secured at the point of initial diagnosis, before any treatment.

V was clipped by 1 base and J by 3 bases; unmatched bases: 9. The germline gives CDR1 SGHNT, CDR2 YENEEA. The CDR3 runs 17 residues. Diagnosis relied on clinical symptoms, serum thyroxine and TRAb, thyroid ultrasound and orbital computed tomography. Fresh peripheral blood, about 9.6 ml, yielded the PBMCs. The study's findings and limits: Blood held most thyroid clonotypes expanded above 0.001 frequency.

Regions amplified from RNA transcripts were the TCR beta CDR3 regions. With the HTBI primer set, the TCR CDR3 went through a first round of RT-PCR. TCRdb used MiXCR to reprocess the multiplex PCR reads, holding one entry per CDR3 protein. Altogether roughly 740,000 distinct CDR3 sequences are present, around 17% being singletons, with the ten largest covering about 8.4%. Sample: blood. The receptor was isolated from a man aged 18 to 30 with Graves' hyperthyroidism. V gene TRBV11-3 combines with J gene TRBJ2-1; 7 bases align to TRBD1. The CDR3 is CASSLGPARGLYNEQFF. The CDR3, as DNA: TGTGCCAGCAGCTTAGGTCCGGCGAGGGGGCTCTACAATGAGCAGTTCTTC.